A selection of T cell receptor beta chains follows, all from one sample in a study of T cell responses to AZD1222 COVID-19 vaccine. Generated by immunoSEQ multiplex PCR, the TCRdb table keeps only in-frame clones and is missing some. The sample shows around 120,000 clones, around 87% of them seen only once. Sample: peripheral blood, taken on day 0 of AZD1222 vaccination. The receptors shown here come from an adult in good health. The CDR3 runs from the conserved cysteine through the conserved F or W. The D gene is left open where the match is weak. Clone size is shown for a subset of rows, as once, few, many or a class of expanded clone.

>NA|TRBV2|TRBD2|TRBJ2-3
TGTGCCAGCAGTCACCGAGCTAGCGGGGGGGCGGAAGATACGCAGTATTTT
CASSHRASGGAEDTQYF
>once|TRBV7-6|TRBD2|TRBJ2-1
TGTGCCAGCAGCTCATTGGGACTAGCGGACAATGAGCAGTTCTTC
CASSSLGLADNEQFF
>NA|TRBV7-2|NA|TRBJ2-7
TGTGCCAGCAGCCCTCGGGACTTCTACGAGCAGTACTTC
CASSPRDFYEQYF
>NA|TRBV6-5|NA|TRBJ2-7
TGTGCCAGCAGCCGATTGCGTACCTACGAGCAGTACTTC
CASSRLRTYEQYF
>NA|TRBV21-1|NA|TRBJ1-1
TGTGCCAGCAGCTCCTCCTTCCCCGGGACAGGGGAAGGCCAAGGAGACCTTAACACTGAAGCTTTCTTT
CASSSSFPGTGEGQGDLNTEAFF
>NA|TRBV6-5|TRBD1|TRBJ1-1
TGTGCCAGCACGCTGCAGGGGGATTGGACTGAAGCTTTCTTT
CASTLQGDWTEAFF
>NA|TRBV4-3|TRBD1|TRBJ1-3
TGCGCCAGCAGCCAAGACCTAGGGGGACAGAGAGGAAACACCATATATTTT
CASSQDLGGQRGNTIYF
>NA|TRBV6-1|TRBD1|TRBJ1-1
TGTGCCAGCAGTGTAGGGACAGCTACGACGAACACTGAAGCTTTCTTT
CASSVGTATTNTEAFF
>NA|TRBV5-4|NA|TRBJ1-4
TGTGCCAGCAGCTTGATCGGTGAAGCGGAAAAACTGTTTTTT
CASSLIGEAEKLFF
>NA|TRBV2|NA|TRBJ2-7
TGTGCCAGCAGTGCTGGCCCGTACGAGCAGTACTTC
CASSAGPYEQYF
>NA|TRBV7-9|NA|TRBJ1-3
TGTGCCAGCAGCCTCGGTATACCCGGGAACACCATATATTTT
CASSLGIPGNTIYF
>NA|TRBV2|TRBD2|TRBJ2-1
TGTGCCAGCAGACGCGGGGGAGCCTACAATGAGCAGTTCTTC
CASRRGGAYNEQFF
>NA|TRBV19|NA|TRBJ1-2
TGTGCCAGTAATACAGGAGAGAGTAACTATGGCTACACCTTC
CASNTGESNYGYTF
>NA|TRBV27|TRBD1|TRBJ1-2
TGTGCCAGCAGTTACTCCTGGACAGGGGAGGGTGGCTACACCTTC
CASSYSWTGEGGYTF
>NA|TRBV5-8|TRBD1|TRBJ2-7
TGTGCCAGCAGCCCCCTGACAGGGGTCCAGTCCTACGAGCAGTACTTC
CASSPLTGVQSYEQYF
>NA|TRBV5-1|TRBD1|TRBJ2-5
TGCGCCAGCAGCGACAGGGGCGGAGAGACCCAGTACTTC
CASSDRGGETQYF
>NA|TRBV5-1|NA|TRBJ2-1
TGCGCCAGCAGCCCGGCCCAGGAGCAGTTCTTC
CASSPAQEQFF
>once|TRBV19|NA|TRBJ1-5
TGTGCCAGTAGTACCTTACTCACAGGGTCGGCGGATCAGCCCCAGCATTTT
CASSTLLTGSADQPQHF
>NA|TRBV5-4|TRBD1|TRBJ2-6
TGTGCCAGCAGCGGGCCAACAGGGGATGGCAACGTCCTGACTTTC
CASSGPTGDGNVLTF
>NA|TRBV10-3|TRBD2|TRBJ2-7
TGTGCCATCTCTCAGGCTAGCGGGGAATACGAGCAGTACTTC
CAISQASGEYEQYF
>NA|TRBV11-1|NA|TRBJ1-2
TGTGCCAGCTCTGGGGGGAACATCTATGGCTACACCTTC
CASSGGNIYGYTF
>NA|TRBV19|NA|TRBJ2-7
TGTGCCAGTAGTATAGTTAGGGACGAGCAGTACTTC
CASSIVRDEQYF
>NA|TRBV7-9|NA|TRBJ2-7
TGTGCCAGCAGCCCAGGAAGAGGGATCTCCTACGAGCAGTACTTC
CASSPGRGISYEQYF
>NA|TRBV11-3|NA|TRBJ2-7
TGTGCCAGCAGCTTAGCCGTGGGTTTGGAGCAGTACTTC
CASSLAVGLEQYF
>once|TRBV5-5|NA|TRBJ2-1
TGTGCCAGCAGCTTTGCCCCGAGCTCCTACAATGAGCAGTTCTTC
CASSFAPSSYNEQFF
>NA|TRBV7-2|NA|TRBJ1-5
TGTGCCAGCAGCCAACCGTGGGTTAGCAATCAGCCCCAGCATTTT
CASSQPWVSNQPQHF
>NA|TRBV19|NA|TRBJ1-6
TGTGCCAGTAGTAAAAGTAATCGACAGCCTAATTCACCCCTCCACTTT
CASSKSNRQPNSPLHF
>NA|TRBV2|TRBD1|TRBJ2-1
TGTGCCAGCAGTGGACGGACAGGGAATAACCTCCGGTTCTTC
CASSGRTGNNLRFF
>NA|TRBV3-1/TRBV3-2|TRBD1|TRBJ2-5
TGTGCCAGCAGCCAAGATAGGGGGCCCCGCGGGTGGCAAGAGACCCAGTACTTC
CASSQDRGPRGWQETQYF
>NA|TRBV11-2|NA|TRBJ1-2
TGTGCCAGCAGCCCCGGGCGGGGCTACACCTTC
CASSPGRGYTF
>NA|TRBV6-4|TRBD2|TRBJ2-1
TGTGCCAGCAGTGAATCTACTAGCGGGGGGTTCGATGAGCAGTTCTTC
CASSESTSGGFDEQFF
>NA|TRBV6-5|NA|TRBJ1-5
TGTGCCAGCGCCCGCCGACTAGAAGGCCAGCCCCAGCATTTT
CASARRLEGQPQHF
>NA|TRBV5-4|NA|TRBJ2-7
TGTGCCAGCAGCCCGCAGGGGGGCTCCTACGAGCAGTACTTC
CASSPQGGSYEQYF
>NA|TRBV21-1|NA|TRBJ2-3
TGTGCCAGCAGTACTGACAGTCAGTCAGCAGATACGCAGTATTTT
CASSTDSQSADTQYF
>NA|TRBV19|NA|TRBJ2-7
TGTGCCAGTAGTATTTCGGTGGCGAACTCCTACGAGCAGTACTTC
CASSISVANSYEQYF
>NA|TRBV6-5|TRBD2|TRBJ2-1
TGTGCCAGCAGCTTGGGACTAGCCTACAATGAGCAGTTCTTC
CASSLGLAYNEQFF
>NA|TRBV6-1|TRBD1|TRBJ1-2
TGTGCCAGCAGTGAAACAGGGGATGGCTACACCTTC
CASSETGDGYTF
>NA|TRBV6-2/TRBV6-3|NA|TRBJ2-5
TGTGCCAGCAGCCAAAGGGGGGGTTTGGAGACCCAGTACTTC
CASSQRGGLETQYF
>NA|TRBV9|NA|TRBJ2-2
TGTGCCAGCAGCCCTCGGGGGATAGGGAACACCGGGGAGCTGTTTTTT
CASSPRGIGNTGELFF
>NA|TRBV6-5|NA|TRBJ2-7
TGTGCCAGCCAGGCCGGAGGGCAGGCCGCGGAGCAGTACTTC
CASQAGGQAAEQYF
>NA|TRBV4-1|NA|TRBJ2-1
TGCGCCAGCAGCCAAAGAGCGGGCTATGAGCAGTTCTTC
CASSQRAGYEQFF
>NA|TRBV12-3/TRBV12-4|NA|TRBJ1-2
TGTGCCAGCAGTTCATCACAGGGCTCTGGCTACACCTTC
CASSSSQGSGYTF
>NA|TRBV7-9|TRBD2|TRBJ2-5
TGTGCCACCGTGGTCGGGGGGGCCAGGGAGACCCAGTACTTC
CATVVGGARETQYF
>NA|TRBV2|TRBD1|TRBJ1-3
TGTGCCAGCAGTGGACAGGGAGCTGGAAACACCATATATTTT
CASSGQGAGNTIYF
>NA|TRBV6-5|NA|TRBJ1-2
TGTGCCAGCAGTTATAGGGACGGACCTGCACTCTTC
CASSYRDGPALF